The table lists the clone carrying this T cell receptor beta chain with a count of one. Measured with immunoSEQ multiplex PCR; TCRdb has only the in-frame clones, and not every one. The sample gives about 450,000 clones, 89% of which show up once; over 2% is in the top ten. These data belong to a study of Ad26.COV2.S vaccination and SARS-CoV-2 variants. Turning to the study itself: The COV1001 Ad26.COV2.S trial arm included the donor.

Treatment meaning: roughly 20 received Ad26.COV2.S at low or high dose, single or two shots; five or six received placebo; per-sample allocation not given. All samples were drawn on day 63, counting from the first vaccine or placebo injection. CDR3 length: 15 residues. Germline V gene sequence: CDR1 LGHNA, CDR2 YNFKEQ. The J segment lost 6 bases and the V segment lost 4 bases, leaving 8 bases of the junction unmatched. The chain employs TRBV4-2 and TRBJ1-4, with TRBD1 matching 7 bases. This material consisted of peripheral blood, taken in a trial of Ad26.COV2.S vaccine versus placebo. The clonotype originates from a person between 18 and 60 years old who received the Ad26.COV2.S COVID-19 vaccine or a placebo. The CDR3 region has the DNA TGTGCCAGCAGCCCTGCCGACAGGGAAGATGAAAAACTGTTTTTT. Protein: CASSPADREDEKLFF.